A single sample gave rise to the 26 T cell receptor beta chains below, sequenced in a study of T cell responses to AZD1222 COVID-19 vaccine. The table came from immunoSEQ multiplex PCR; TCRdb's copy has only in-frame clones and leaves some out. Of some 200,000 clones listed, about 90% are singletons. The source was peripheral blood, collected on day 0 of AZD1222 vaccination. These receptors were obtained from an adult in good health.

V usage is TRBV27 and J usage is TRBJ1-4; TRBD1 is a possible D gene (5 bases). Trimming left V 5 bases short and J 7 bases short, with 14 bases between. This CDR3 region has 14 residues. Germline loops: CDR1 MNHEY, CDR2 SMNVEV (reference sequence). The CDR3 is CASSSRVWGEKLFF. CDR3 coding DNA: TGTGCCAGCAGTAGCAGGGTGTGGGGTGAAAAACTGTTTTTT.

The chain joins TRBV6-6 to TRBJ2-1; D not resolved. Germline loops: CDR1 MNHNY, CDR2 SVGAGI (reference sequence). The V end lost 6 bases, the J end lost 4 bases, and 10 bases lay between the germline ends. The CDR3 is 13 amino acids. The CDR3 coding sequence is TGTGCCAGCAGCGCCCAAGGGTACAATGAGCAGTTCTTC. Translated: CASSAQGYNEQFF.

Only one count was recorded for this clone. The chain employs TRBV4-1 and TRBJ2-5; 14 nucleotides match TRBD2. Germline loops: CDR1 MGHRA, CDR2 YSYEKL. V shed 1 base, J shed 5 bases, and the junction held 3 bases outside the gene matches. This CDR3 region has 16 residues. The CDR3 spells CASSQVGLAGVETQYF. The DNA of the CDR3 is TGCGCCAGCAGCCAAGTGGGACTAGCGGGAGTTGAGACCCAGTACTTC.

Here the CDR3 DNA reads TGTGCCTTGACAGGGGGCATCACTGAAGCTTTCTTT. Its protein is CALTGGITEAFF. This chain links TRBV30 with TRBJ1-1, with 10 bases that match TRBD1. V dropped 7 bases and J dropped 4; count of bases not matched to a gene: 3. The CDR3 extends over 12 amino acids. Germline CDR1 and CDR2: GTSNPN and SVGIG (reference sequence). The variable domain in full, with the rest retrieved from reference TRBV30 and TRBJ1-1, is SQTIHQWPATLVQPVGSPLSLECTVEGTSNPNLYWYRQAAGRGLQLLFYSVGIGQISSEVPQNLSASRPQDRQFILSSKKLLLSDSGFYLCALTGGITEAFFGQGTRLTVV.

V is TRBV18 and J is TRBJ1-4, with D unclear. The CDR3 sequence is 14 residues long. CDR1 KGHSH and CDR2 LQKENI come from the germline V gene. V was clipped by 4 bases and J by 0 bases, with 6 bases between them. The CDR3 loop reads CASSRAATNEKLFF. The CDR3 DNA follows: TGTGCCAGCTCACGTGCAGCAACTAATGAAAAACTGTTTTTT.

The rearrangement links TRBV30 to TRBJ2-2, with D possibly matching TRBD1 (6 bases). Looked up from germline, CDR1 is GTSNPN and CDR2 is SVGIG (reference sequence). The CDR3 totals 13 residues. V lost 8 bases, J lost 0 bases, and 10 bases lay in between. The CDR3 DNA sequence: TGTGCCAAGAGGGGGACGAACACCGGGGAGCTGTTTTTT. This sequence encodes CAKRGTNTGELFF. Looking up the rest from reference TRBV30 and TRBJ2-2 gives the full variable domain: SQTIHQWPATLVQPVGSPLSLECTVEGTSNPNLYWYRQAAGRGLQLLFYSVGIGQISSEVPQNLSASRPQDRQFILSSKKLLLSDSGFYLCAKRGTNTGELFFGEGSRLTVL.

The CDR3 is CAWSVLAGGEPQHF. Here the CDR3 DNA reads TGTGCCTGGAGTGTACTAGCAGGGGGTGAGCCCCAGCATTTT. The chain has TRBV30 and TRBJ1-5, with 7 bases lining up with TRBD1. J was trimmed by 8 bases and V by 0 bases; bases with no gene match: 7. Germline V gene data show CDR1 as GTSNPN and CDR2 as SVGIG (reference sequence). The CDR3 loop spans 14 amino acids. The whole variable domain, filled in from reference TRBV30 and TRBJ1-5, reads SQTIHQWPATLVQPVGSPLSLECTVEGTSNPNLYWYRQAAGRGLQLLFYSVGIGQISSEVPQNLSASRPQDRQFILSSKKLLLSDSGFYLCAWSVLAGGEPQHFGDGTRLSIL.

CDR3 in DNA: TGTGCCTGCACAAAGGTAGGGGATGGTGAAGCTTTCTTT. Its translation is CACTKVGDGEAFF. The V and J genes are TRBV30 and TRBJ1-1, with a possible D match to TRBD1 (5 bases). The CDR3 length is 13 residues. Germline V gene data show CDR1 as GTSNPN and CDR2 as SVGIG (reference sequence). Trimming removed 6 bases at V and 7 bases at J, with 18 bases between.

This clone showed up just once. The chain is built from TRBV28 and TRBJ1-5; the D gene is possibly TRBD1 (5 bases). Trimming left V 6 bases short and J 5 bases short, with 11 bases between. This CDR3 is 13 amino acids long. Germline loops: CDR1 MDHEN, CDR2 SYDVKM. The CDR3 is CASSQQADQPQHF. In nucleotides, the CDR3 is TGTGCCAGCAGCCAACAGGCCGATCAGCCCCAGCATTTT.

The chain couples TRBV30 to TRBJ1-1, with TRBD1 matching 7 bases. The CDR3 length is 14 residues. Per germline, CDR1 GTSNPN and CDR2 SVGIG (reference sequence). V dropped 5 bases and J dropped 8; count of bases not matched to a gene: 14. This CDR3 reads CAWRGEGGYGEAFF. In DNA form, the CDR3 reads TGTGCCTGGCGGGGAGAAGGGGGCTACGGGGAAGCTTTCTTT.

V is TRBV2 and J is TRBJ2-7; D is ambiguous. The CDR3 is made up of 11 amino acids. V lost 4 bases and J lost 4, with 5 bases in between. Germline loops: CDR1 SNHLY, CDR2 FYNNEI. The CDR3 loop reads CASSARYEQYF. The CDR3 nucleotides are TGTGCCAGCAGTGCCCGTTACGAGCAGTACTTC.

The rearrangement uses TRBV4-1 and TRBJ1-1; 8 positions match TRBD1. Germline CDR1 and CDR2: MGHRA and YSYEKL. The V gene end was trimmed by 4 bases and the J gene end by 5 bases; junction bases not matched to a gene: 6. The CDR3 runs to 14 residues. CDR3 coding DNA: TGCGCCAGCAGCCGCGGACAGGGTTGGACTGAAGCTTTCTTT. Translated, it gives CASSRGQGWTEAFF.

This chain links TRBV6-5 with TRBJ2-2; 9 nucleotides agree with TRBD1. The germline gives CDR1 MNHEY, CDR2 SVGAGI. The V gene end was trimmed by 9 bases and the J gene end by 7 bases; junction bases not matched to a gene: 12. This CDR3 is built from 15 residues. The CDR3 DNA follows: TGTGCCAGTCGACCGGGACAGGGTGGTAACGGGGAGCTGTTTTTT. Translated, it gives CASRPGQGGNGELFF.

The chain couples TRBV7-3 to TRBJ2-1; perhaps TRBD1 as D (5 bases). Trimming left V 5 bases short and J 10 bases short, with 21 bases between. This CDR3 spans 15 amino acids. Germline V gene sequence: CDR1 SGHTA, CDR2 FQGTGA. CDR3 coding DNA: TGTGCCAGCAGCCAGACGGCAGGGCTCGTAGGGGAGCAGTTCTTC. Its protein is CASSQTAGLVGEQFF.

The chain employs TRBV9 and TRBJ2-1, with 9 bases that match TRBD2. Germline loops: CDR1 SGDLS, CDR2 YYNGEE. Germline trimming cut 2 bases from V and 9 bases from J; bases unmatched to any gene: 12. The CDR3 is 16 amino acids. The CDR3 nucleotides read TGTGCCAGCAGCGTCTTTCCGGGACTAGCTAGCGGTGAGCAGTTCTTC. It encodes CASSVFPGLASGEQFF.

This clone was counted once. This rearrangement joins TRBV5-1 to TRBJ2-1, with a weak D call TRBD2 (7 bases). From germline, CDR1 is SGHRS and CDR2 YFSETQ. Trimming cost V 4 bases and J 6 bases, with 11 bases left between them. CDR3 length equals 13 residues. The CDR3 here is CASSPGGPNEQFF. In DNA, the CDR3 is TGCGCCAGCAGCCCGGGGGGCCCCAATGAGCAGTTCTTC.

V is TRBV28 and J is TRBJ2-7, with D tentatively TRBD1 or TRBD2 (5 bases each). Germline CDR1 reads MDHEN; CDR2 reads SYDVKM. The CDR3 is 16 residues long. The V end lost 2 bases, the J end lost 0 bases, and 14 bases lay between the germline ends. This CDR3 is CASSLTAAGSSYEQYF. The CDR3 DNA sequence: TGTGCCAGCAGTTTAACCGCGGCAGGGAGCTCCTACGAGCAGTACTTC.

The V call is TRBV10-3, the J call TRBJ2-3; 13 positions match TRBD2. The CDR3 covers 19 residues. The junction had 12 bases not matched to a gene; V was cut back by 0 bases and J by 6 bases. Germline CDR1 ENHRY, CDR2 SYGVKD. The CDR3 sequence is CAISESMGLAGYGRDTQYF. CDR3 DNA: TGTGCCATCAGTGAGTCGATGGGACTAGCGGGGTACGGACGGGATACGCAGTATTTT.

V usage is TRBV5-1 and J usage is TRBJ2-2; 9 bases line up with TRBD1. After removal of 2 bases from V and 4 bases from J, the junction contained 12 bases not matched to a gene. This CDR3 has 18 amino acids. The germline CDR1 and CDR2 sequences are SGHRS and YFSETQ. CDR3 loop: CASSLVPGQGKGTGELFF. In DNA, the CDR3 is TGCGCCAGCAGCTTAGTCCCGGGACAGGGAAAAGGCACCGGGGAGCTGTTTTTT.

The chain joins TRBV28 to TRBJ1-2; D is undetermined. From germline, CDR1 is MDHEN and CDR2 SYDVKM. V lost 5 bases and J lost 8, with 18 bases in between. The CDR3 runs to 14 residues. CDR3 sequence: CASSLQTTSWGYTF. The CDR3 region has the DNA TGTGCCAGCAGTCTGCAAACGACGAGCTGGGGCTACACCTTC.

J is TRBJ2-2 and V is TRBV5-1; TRBD1 matches at 7 bases. The CDR3 contains 14 residues. CDR1 is SGHRS, CDR2 YFSETQ, per germline. Trimming at V came to 2 bases and at J to 6 bases, leaving 4 bases not matched to a gene. This chain's CDR3 is CASSFADRAGELFF. DNA for the CDR3: TGCGCCAGCAGCTTCGCCGACAGGGCCGGGGAGCTGTTTTTT.

The chain carries TRBV15 and TRBJ1-5; no clear D. V dropped 0 bases and J dropped 3 bases, with 3 bases sitting between them. Germline CDR1 LNHNV, CDR2 YYDKDF (reference sequence). This CDR3 is 13 amino acids long. The CDR3: CATSRDPNQPQHF. The CDR3 DNA follows: TGTGCCACCAGCAGAGACCCCAATCAGCCCCAGCATTTT.

The chain recombines TRBV3-1 (or the pseudogene TRBV3-2) with TRBJ2-1, with D hard to call. V dropped 1 base and J dropped 7 bases, with 2 bases sitting between them. The CDR3 is 11 amino acids. Germline-derived CDR1 and CDR2 are LGHDT and YNNKEL (reference sequence). The CDR3 loop reads CASSQANEQFF. In nucleotides, the CDR3 is TGTGCCAGCAGCCAAGCAAATGAGCAGTTCTTC.

The chain carries TRBV5-4 and TRBJ2-2, with D perhaps TRBD1 (6 bases). V lost 4 bases and J lost 3, with 13 bases in between. CDR1 is SGHNT and CDR2 is YYREEE in the germline V gene (reference sequence). The CDR3 covers 15 residues. The CDR3 DNA reads as TGTGCCAGCAGCCCGGGGTGGACAGACACCGGGGAGCTGTTTTTT. Encoded protein: CASSPGWTDTGELFF. Complete variable domain (other parts from reference TRBV5-4 and TRBJ2-2): ETGVTQSPTHLIKTRGQQVTLRCSSQSGHNTVSWYQQALGQGPQFIFQYYREEENGRGNFPPRFSGLQFPNYSSELNVNALELDDSALYLCASSPGWTDTGELFFGEGSRLTVL.

V is TRBV7-9 and J is TRBJ1-4; no reliable D call. The CDR3 has 14 residues. Germline CDR1 and CDR2: SEHNR and FQNEAQ (reference sequence). The V and J ends lost 3 bases and 8 bases respectively, with 13 bases between them. CDR3 sequence (DNA): TGTGCCAGCAGCTTTGGTTCCGGGATGGAAAAACTGTTTTTT. This codes for CASSFGSGMEKLFF. The full variable domain, rest sourced from reference TRBV7-9 and TRBJ1-4, is DTGVSQNPRHKITKRGQNVTFRCDPISEHNRLYWYRQTLGQGPEFLTYFQNEAQLEKSRLLSDRFSAERPKGSFSTLEIQRTEQGDSAMYLCASSFGSGMEKLFFGSGTQLSVL.

This clone was counted a few times. The chain has TRBV4-2 and TRBJ1-5; TRBD1 is a possible D gene (5 bases). The V and J ends lost 0 bases and 1 base respectively, with 10 bases between them. CDR1 and CDR2 (germline): LGHNA, YNFKEQ. This CDR3 is 16 amino acids long. The CDR3 protein is CASSQDLWDSNQPQHF. CDR3 nucleotides: TGTGCCAGCAGCCAAGACCTCTGGGACAGCAATCAGCCCCAGCATTTT.